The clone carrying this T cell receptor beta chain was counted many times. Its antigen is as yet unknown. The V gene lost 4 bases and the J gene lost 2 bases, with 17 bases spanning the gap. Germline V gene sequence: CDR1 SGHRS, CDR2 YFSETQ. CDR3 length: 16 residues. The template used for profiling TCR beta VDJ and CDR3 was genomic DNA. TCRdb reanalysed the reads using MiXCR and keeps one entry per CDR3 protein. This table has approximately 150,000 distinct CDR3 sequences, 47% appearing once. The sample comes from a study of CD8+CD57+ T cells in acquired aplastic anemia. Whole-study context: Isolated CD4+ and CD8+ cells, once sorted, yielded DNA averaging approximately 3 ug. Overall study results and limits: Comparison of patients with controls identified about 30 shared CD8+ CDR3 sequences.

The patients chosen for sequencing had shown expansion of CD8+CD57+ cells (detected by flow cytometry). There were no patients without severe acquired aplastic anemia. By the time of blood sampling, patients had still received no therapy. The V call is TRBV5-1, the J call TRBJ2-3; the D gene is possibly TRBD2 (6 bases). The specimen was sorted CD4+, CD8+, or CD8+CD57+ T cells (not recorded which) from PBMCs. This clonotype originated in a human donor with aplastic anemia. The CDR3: CASSLVRPGVTDTQYF. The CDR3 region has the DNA TGCGCCAGCAGCCTCGTTCGCCCGGGGGTCACAGATACGCAGTATTTT. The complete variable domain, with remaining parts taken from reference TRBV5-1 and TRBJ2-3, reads KAGVTQTPRYLIKTRGQQVTLSCSPISGHRSVSWYQQTPGQGLQFLFEYFSETQRNKGNFPGRFSGRQFSNSRSEMNVSTLELGDSALYLCASSLVRPGVTDTQYFGPGTRLTVL.